The 31 T cell receptor beta chains listed next were all sequenced from one sample in a study of shared clonotypes between healthy human individuals. Method: immunoSEQ multiplex PCR; TCRdb's copy keeps in-frame clones and lacks some. The sample has 1,100,000 or so clones, around 82% seen once. The sequenced material came from memory CD4+ T cells from PBMCs. Subset here: CD45RA-negative fraction. These receptors all come from a man aged 18 to 35 in good health. Some clones in this sample may be carry-over from other donors' samples.

The chain has TRBV5-1 and TRBJ2-2, with 9 bases fitting TRBD1. The V gene's germline CDR1 is SGHRS and CDR2 YFSETQ. CDR3 length equals 16 residues. V shed 5 bases, J shed 5 bases, and the junction held 10 bases outside the gene matches. In nucleotides, the CDR3 is TGCGCCAGCAGGCCAACATCCGGGACAGGGACCGGGGAGCTGTTTTTT. It specifies CASRPTSGTGTGELFF.

The CDR3, as DNA: TGTGCCAGCAGTCCGTCGACAGGGACTAATGAAAAACTGTTTTTT. It yields the protein CASSPSTGTNEKLFF. The chain employs TRBV2 and TRBJ1-4; TRBD1 aligns across 7 bases. The CDR3 covers 15 residues. The germline gives CDR1 SNHLY, CDR2 FYNNEI. Trimming at V came to 5 bases and at J to 2 bases, leaving 5 bases not matched to a gene.

This chain links TRBV6-6 with TRBJ1-1; D call uncertain. V was cut by 6 bases and J by 4 bases, with 12 bases left in between. The CDR3 has 13 amino acids. CDR1 is MNHNY and CDR2 is SVGAGI in the germline V gene (reference sequence). The CDR3 region is CASSPRSGTEAFF. In DNA form, the CDR3 reads TGTGCCAGCAGCCCGAGAAGTGGCACTGAAGCTTTCTTT.

The CDR3 loop is CACRQDQNTEAFF. The CDR3 DNA follows: TGTGCCTGTAGACAGGATCAGAACACTGAAGCTTTCTTT. This chain links TRBV30 with TRBJ1-1, with D tentatively TRBD1 (6 bases). CDR1 is GTSNPN and CDR2 is SVGIG in the germline V gene (reference sequence). The CDR3 loop spans 13 amino acids. V dropped 6 bases and J dropped 1 base, with 12 bases sitting between them.

The chain couples TRBV18 to TRBJ1-5; possible D gene TRBD1, 5 bases. CDR1 is KGHSH, CDR2 LQKENI, per germline. Trimming left V 3 bases short and J 0 bases short, with 15 bases between. This CDR3 is 17 amino acids long. The CDR3: CASSPTNGAPSNQPQHF. The CDR3 DNA is TGTGCCAGCTCACCGACAAACGGGGCGCCTAGCAATCAGCCCCAGCATTTT.

The chain combines TRBV10-1 with TRBJ1-1; unclear D gene. Germline V CDR1 and CDR2: WNHNN, SYGVQD (reference sequence). V was shortened by 5 bases and J by 5 bases, with 15 bases between the two germline ends. CDR3 size: 14 residues. CDR3 nucleotides: TGCGCCAGCAGTTCCAGGACCCCGGGGACTGAAGCTTTCTTT. This sequence encodes CASSSRTPGTEAFF.

The CDR3 reads CASSMSAGDQETQYF. The CDR3, as DNA: TGTGCCAGTAGTATGAGTGCCGGGGACCAAGAGACCCAGTACTTC. This chain links TRBV19 with TRBJ2-5; D might be TRBD2 (5 bases). This CDR3 is 15 amino acids long. Per the germline V gene, CDR1 is LNHDA and CDR2 is SQIVND (reference sequence). Trimming cost V 3 bases and J 0 bases, with 11 bases left between them.

For this clone: This CDR3 is also generated by other DNA sequences in the sample. The V and J genes are TRBV6-5 and TRBJ2-2, with D possibly being TRBD2 (6 bases). The germline V gene has CDR1 MNHEY and CDR2 SVGAGI. V lost 0 bases, J lost 1 base, and 6 bases lay in between. The CDR3 covers 15 residues. CDR3 protein: CASSYSGRNTGELFF. CDR3 bases: TGTGCCAGCAGTTACTCCGGGAGGAACACCGGGGAGCTGTTTTTT.

This chain joins TRBV4-2 and TRBJ2-4, with TRBD2 matching 9 bases. The CDR3 runs to 19 residues. The V segment lost 0 bases and the J segment 2 bases; nucleotides outside the gene matches: 11. In germline, CDR1 is LGHNA, CDR2 YNFKEQ. The CDR3 region is CASSQDARGREGSKNIQYF. CDR3 coding DNA: TGTGCCAGCAGCCAAGATGCGAGGGGGCGGGAGGGGTCCAAAAACATTCAGTACTTC.

This CDR3 reads CASSLGQGIGPQHF. As DNA, the CDR3 is TGTGCCAGCTCACTCGGACAGGGGATTGGGCCCCAGCATTTT. This chain uses TRBV18 with TRBJ1-5; 9 bases align to TRBD1. The CDR3 is 14 amino acids. The ends lost 4 bases at V and 9 bases at J; junction bases unmatched: 7. Germline V gives CDR1 KGHSH, CDR2 LQKENI.

The chain joins TRBV7-2 to TRBJ1-2; D call uncertain. The CDR3 is made up of 15 amino acids. Germline V gene lookup returns CDR1 SGHTA and CDR2 FQGNSA. Trimming removed 3 bases at V and 1 base at J, with 12 bases between. The CDR3: CASSFTLRFNYGYTF. In DNA form, the CDR3 reads TGTGCCAGCAGCTTTACCCTCCGGTTTAACTATGGCTACACCTTC.

This clone was observed a handful of times. The V gene is TRBV7-9, the J gene TRBJ2-7; the D is unclear. Germline assignment: CDR1 SEHNR and CDR2 FQNEAQ (reference sequence). V lost 6 bases and J 2 bases, leaving 17 bases between the germline ends. The CDR3 sequence is 15 residues long. CDR3 nucleotide sequence: TGTGCCAGCAGTTTCCTCCGCTACTCACCCTACGAGCAGTACTTC. This translates into CASSFLRYSPYEQYF.

This clone has a single count. The identical CDR3 is also encoded by other nucleotide sequences in the sample. The J gene is TRBJ1-1, the V gene TRBV28; D ambiguous. The germline gives CDR1 MDHEN, CDR2 SYDVKM. The CDR3 has 14 amino acids. The V end was cut by 6 bases, the J end by 1 base, with 12 bases between. The CDR3 loop is CASSLPRQNTEAFF. The CDR3 DNA follows: TGTGCCAGCAGCCTACCCCGGCAGAACACTGAAGCTTTCTTT.

The chain employs TRBV5-1 and TRBJ1-1; D perhaps matches TRBD1 (6 bases). From germline, CDR1 is SGHRS and CDR2 YFSETQ. CDR3 size: 14 residues. Between the trimmed V and J ends, which lost 5 bases and 0 bases, there was a span of 11 bases. CDR3 sequence reads: CASRMDSLNTEAFF. The CDR3 DNA is TGCGCCAGCAGGATGGACAGCCTGAACACTGAAGCTTTCTTT.

This clone was counted a few times. This rearrangement joins TRBV28 to TRBJ2-1, with 7 bases matching TRBD2. From germline, CDR1 is MDHEN and CDR2 SYDVKM. The CDR3 runs to 17 residues. V was pared by 4 bases and J by 0 bases, with 9 bases of the junction left unmatched. The DNA for the CDR3 is TGTGCCAGCAGTTCCCCCACTAGCGTTAGCTCCTACAATGAGCAGTTCTTC. Amino acids: CASSSPTSVSSYNEQFF.

Points on this clone: An end of the junction differs from the germline gene, which may be a read error. The V gene is TRBV7-9, the J gene TRBJ2-7, with D maybe TRBD1 (6 bases). CDR3 length equals 8 residues. CDR1 is SEHNR, CDR2 FQNEAQ, per germline (reference sequence). The CDR3: CASSSQGF. DNA for the CDR3: TGTGCCAGCAGCTCGCAGGGGTTC.

This chain joins TRBV6-1 and TRBJ1-1, with D hard to call. The germline CDR1 and CDR2 sequences are MNHNS and SASEGT. V was trimmed by 6 bases and J by 0 bases, leaving 14 bases between them. The CDR3 is 15 residues long. The CDR3 is CASRYSVVLNTEAFF. CDR3 nucleotide sequence: TGTGCCAGCAGATATTCTGTCGTCCTGAACACTGAAGCTTTCTTT.

The chain links TRBV7-9 to TRBJ2-4; TRBD2 aligns across 11 bases. CDR1 is SEHNR, CDR2 FQNEAQ, per germline (reference sequence). The CDR3 spans 16 residues. V gave up 5 bases and J gave up 3 bases; unmatched junction bases: 6. The CDR3 sequence: CASSPLAGVGKNIQYF. CDR3 sequence (DNA): TGTGCCAGCAGCCCACTAGCGGGAGTGGGCAAAAACATTCAGTACTTC. The full variable domain, in which reference TRBV7-9 and TRBJ2-4 provide the parts outside the CDR3, is DTGVSQNPRHKITKRGQNVTFRCDPISEHNRLYWYRQTLGQGPEFLTYFQNEAQLEKSRLLSDRFSAERPKGSFSTLEIQRTEQGDSAMYLCASSPLAGVGKNIQYFGAGTRLSVL.

The genes are TRBV6-1 and TRBJ2-5; TRBD1 is a possible D gene (5 bases). Germline CDR1 and CDR2: MNHNS and SASEGT. This CDR3 is built from 11 residues. V lost 5 bases and J 9 bases, leaving 10 bases between the germline ends. This chain's CDR3 is CASSLTEAQYF. The CDR3 DNA sequence: TGTGCCAGCAGTTTGACAGAAGCCCAGTACTTC.

The V and J genes are TRBV7-2 and TRBJ1-1; 8 positions match TRBD1. CDR3 length: 14 amino acids. Germline V CDR1 and CDR2: SGHTA, FQGNSA. Unmatched junction bases numbered 3, after V lost 0 bases and J lost 6 bases. The CDR3 here is CASSLARTGPEAFF. The DNA of the CDR3 is TGTGCCAGCAGCTTAGCCCGGACAGGGCCTGAAGCTTTCTTT.

This chain uses TRBV27 with TRBJ2-7; 7 positions agree with TRBD1. The germline V gene encodes CDR1 MNHEY and CDR2 SMNVEV (reference sequence). CDR3 length: 16 residues. CDR3 region: CGWCEGALSISCEQYF. The CDR3 DNA reads as TGTGGATGGTGTGAGGGGGCTCTTTCAATATCGTGCGAGCAGTACTTC.

This sequence joins TRBV7-3 and TRBJ2-1; TRBD1 agrees at 8 bases. V shed 1 base and J 6 bases; nucleotides not matched to a gene: 5. The CDR3 is made up of 15 amino acids. CDR1 is SGHTA, CDR2 FQGTGA, per germline. The CDR3 protein is CASSLSGTGSNEQFF. DNA of the CDR3: TGTGCCAGCAGCTTAAGTGGGACAGGATCCAATGAGCAGTTCTTC.

About this clone: This specimen includes other DNA sequences encoding the same CDR3. This chain connects TRBV5-6 to TRBJ2-7; D not resolved. The CDR3 has 12 amino acids. CDR1 and CDR2 (germline): SGHDT, YYEEEE. V dropped 4 bases and J dropped 6 bases, with 11 bases sitting between them. CDR3 loop: CASSLYLSEQYF. In DNA form, the CDR3 reads TGTGCCAGCAGCCTATACCTCAGCGAGCAGTACTTC.

The chain recombines TRBV5-1 with TRBJ2-1; 8 nucleotides line up with TRBD2. V lost 4 bases to trimming and J lost 3 bases; unmatched junction nucleotides: 3. The germline gives CDR1 SGHRS, CDR2 YFSETQ. The CDR3 is 14 amino acids. Here the CDR3 reads CASSPGLVYNEQFF. The DNA of the CDR3 is TGCGCCAGCAGCCCGGGACTAGTCTACAATGAGCAGTTCTTC.

This chain joins TRBV21-1 and TRBJ2-1; TRBD2, the D gene given by the table, was not confirmed from the DNA. TRBV21-1 is given as a pseudogene. This CDR3 is built from 16 residues. The CDR3: CASSKWEGSPYNEQFF. As DNA, the CDR3 is TGTGCCAGCAGCAAATGGGAGGGCTCCCCCTACAATGAGCAGTTCTTC.

There are a few counts of this clone. Mismatch with germline at one junction end may stem from a read error. This chain uses TRBV28 with TRBJ1-1; weak D call: TRBD1 (5 bases). The CDR3 loop spans 16 amino acids. CDR1 is MDHEN and CDR2 is SYDVKM in the germline V gene. CDR3 DNA sequence: TGTGCCAGCAGTTTTGGGACGGCTGTACTGAACGCTGAAGCTTTCTTT. Translation: CASSFGTAVLNAEAFF.

This rearrangement joins TRBV9 to TRBJ2-1; 13 bases line up with TRBD2. J gave up 4 bases and V 3 bases, and 13 bases lay outside the gene matches. This CDR3 contains 19 residues. Looked up from germline, CDR1 is SGDLS and CDR2 is YYNGEE. This CDR3 is CASSGRTSGSNKVYNEQFF. As DNA, the CDR3 is TGTGCCAGCAGCGGTCGGACTAGCGGGAGTAATAAGGTTTACAATGAGCAGTTCTTC.

The CDR3 loop is CASSVSESSTDTQYF. For the CDR3, the DNA is TGTGCCAGCAGTGTCAGTGAGTCTAGCACAGATACGCAGTATTTT. The chain carries TRBV6-1 and TRBJ2-3; no reliable D call. CDR1 is MNHNS, CDR2 SASEGT, per germline. Trimming took off 4 bases at V and 0 bases at J, with 11 bases between the two ends. This CDR3 has 15 amino acids.

The gene calls are TRBV27 and TRBJ2-4; weak D call: TRBD1 (6 bases). The CDR3 is made up of 16 amino acids. CDR1 MNHEY and CDR2 SMNVEV come from the germline V gene (reference sequence). Between the trimmed V and J ends, which lost 5 bases and 3 bases, there was a span of 17 bases. DNA for the CDR3: TGTGCCAGCAGTACTTACAGGGCCCCCCACAAAAACATTCAGTACTTC. Its translation is CASSTYRAPHKNIQYF.

The chain recombines TRBV18 with TRBJ1-2; the D gene is possibly TRBD1 (5 bases). CDR3 length equals 14 residues. The germline V gene encodes CDR1 KGHSH and CDR2 LQKENI. V gave up 4 bases and J gave up 2 bases, with 11 bases separating them. The CDR3 DNA reads as TGTGCCAGCTCACAATCCGGGACCAACTATGGCTACACCTTC. Protein product: CASSQSGTNYGYTF. Based on the CDR3 plus reference TRBV18 and TRBJ1-2, the full variable domain is NAGVMQNPRHLVRRRGQEARLRCSPMKGHSHVYWYRQLPEEGLKFMVYLQKENIIDESGMPKERFSAEFPKEGPSILRIQQVVRGDSAAYFCASSQSGTNYGYTFGSGTRLTVV.

Turning to this clone: Additional DNA sequences in this sample encode the identical CDR3. The rearrangement uses TRBV5-1 and TRBJ2-3; 8 nucleotides agree with TRBD1. J gave up 6 bases and V 4 bases, and 7 bases lay outside the gene matches. CDR1 SGHRS and CDR2 YFSETQ come from the germline V gene. The CDR3 has 14 residues. The CDR3 region has the DNA TGCGCCAGCAGCATAGGACAGGGTACGGATACGCAGTATTTT. Protein: CASSIGQGTDTQYF.